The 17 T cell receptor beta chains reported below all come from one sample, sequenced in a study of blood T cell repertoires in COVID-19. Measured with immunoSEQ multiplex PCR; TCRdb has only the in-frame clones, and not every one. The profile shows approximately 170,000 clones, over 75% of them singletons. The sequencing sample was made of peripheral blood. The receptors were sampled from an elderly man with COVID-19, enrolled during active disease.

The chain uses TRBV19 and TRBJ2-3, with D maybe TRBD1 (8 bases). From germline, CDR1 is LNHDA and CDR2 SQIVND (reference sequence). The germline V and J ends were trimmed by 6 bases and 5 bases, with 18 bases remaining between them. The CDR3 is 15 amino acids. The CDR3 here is CASRGGGTGGDTQYF. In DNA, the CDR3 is TGTGCCAGTAGGGGCGGGGGAACAGGGGGAGATACGCAGTATTTT.

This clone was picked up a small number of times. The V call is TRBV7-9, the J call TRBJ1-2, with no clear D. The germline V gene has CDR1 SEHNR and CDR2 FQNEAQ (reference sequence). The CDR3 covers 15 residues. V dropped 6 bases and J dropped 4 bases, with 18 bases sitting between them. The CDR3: CASSPGVVTSYGYTF. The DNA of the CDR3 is TGTGCCAGCAGTCCCGGGGTCGTGACAAGCTATGGCTACACCTTC.

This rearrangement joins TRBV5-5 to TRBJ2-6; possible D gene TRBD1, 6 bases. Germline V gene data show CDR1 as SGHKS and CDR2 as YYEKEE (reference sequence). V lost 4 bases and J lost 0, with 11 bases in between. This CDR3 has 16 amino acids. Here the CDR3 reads CASSGTPLSGANVLTF. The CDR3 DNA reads TGTGCCAGCAGCGGGACACCCCTCTCTGGGGCCAACGTCCTGACTTTC. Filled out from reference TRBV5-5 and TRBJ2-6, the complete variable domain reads DAGVTQSPTHLIKTRGQQVTLRCSPISGHKSVSWYQQVLGQGPQFIFQYYEKEERGRGNFPDRFSARQFPNYSSELNVNALLLGDSALYLCASSGTPLSGANVLTFGAGSRLTVL.

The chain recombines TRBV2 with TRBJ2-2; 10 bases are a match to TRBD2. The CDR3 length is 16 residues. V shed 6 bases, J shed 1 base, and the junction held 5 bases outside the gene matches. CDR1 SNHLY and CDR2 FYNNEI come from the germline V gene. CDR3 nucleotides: TGTGCCAGCAGGAGGGTAGCGGGGGGGAACACCGGGGAGCTGTTTTTT. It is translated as CASRRVAGGNTGELFF.

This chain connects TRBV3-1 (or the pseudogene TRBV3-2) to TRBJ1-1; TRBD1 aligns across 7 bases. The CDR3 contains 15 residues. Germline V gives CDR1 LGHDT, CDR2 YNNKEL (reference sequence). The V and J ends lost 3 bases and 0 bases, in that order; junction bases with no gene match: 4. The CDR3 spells CASSHRGQMNTEAFF. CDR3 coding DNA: TGTGCCAGCAGCCATAGGGGACAGATGAACACTGAAGCTTTCTTT.

For the CDR3, the DNA is TGCGCCAGCAGCTGGCAGGGGGCTAGCACAGATACGCAGTATTTT. It codes for CASSWQGASTDTQYF. The J gene is TRBJ2-3, the V gene TRBV5-1; 8 bases align to TRBD1. Germline CDR1 reads SGHRS; CDR2 reads YFSETQ. Trimming removed 3 bases from V and 0 bases from J; junction bases left unmatched: 3. CDR3 length: 15 residues.

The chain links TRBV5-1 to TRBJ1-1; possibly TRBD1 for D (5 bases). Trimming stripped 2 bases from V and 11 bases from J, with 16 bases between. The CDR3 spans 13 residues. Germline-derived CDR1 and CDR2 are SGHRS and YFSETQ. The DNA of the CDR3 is TGCGCCAGCAGCTTCTCGTTTAGGGGCGATGCTTTCTTT. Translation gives CASSFSFRGDAFF.

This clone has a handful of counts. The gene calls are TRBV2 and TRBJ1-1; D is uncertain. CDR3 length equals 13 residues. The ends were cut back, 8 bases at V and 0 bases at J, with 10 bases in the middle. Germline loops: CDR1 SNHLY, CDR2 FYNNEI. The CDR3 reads CASGPLMNTEAFF. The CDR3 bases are TGTGCCAGCGGGCCCCTGATGAACACTGAAGCTTTCTTT.

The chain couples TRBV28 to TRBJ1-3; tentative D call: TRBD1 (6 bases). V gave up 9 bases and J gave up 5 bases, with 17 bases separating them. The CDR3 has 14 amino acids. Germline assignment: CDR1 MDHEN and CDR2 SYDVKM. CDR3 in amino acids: CASGFGGGRNTIYF. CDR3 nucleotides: TGTGCCAGTGGGTTTGGGGGGGGCCGAAACACCATATATTTT. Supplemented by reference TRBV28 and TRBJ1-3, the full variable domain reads DVKVTQSSRYLVKRTGEKVFLECVQDMDHENMFWYRQDPGLGLRLIYFSYDVKMKEKGDIPEGYSVSREKKERFSLILESASTNQTSMYLCASGFGGGRNTIYFGEGSWLTVV.

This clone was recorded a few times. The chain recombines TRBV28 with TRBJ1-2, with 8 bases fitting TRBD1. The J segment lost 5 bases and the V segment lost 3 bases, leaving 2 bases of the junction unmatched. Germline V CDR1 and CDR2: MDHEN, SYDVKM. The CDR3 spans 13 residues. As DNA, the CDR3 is TGTGCCAGCAGTTTGAGGACAGGGTATGGCTACACCTTC. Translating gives CASSLRTGYGYTF.

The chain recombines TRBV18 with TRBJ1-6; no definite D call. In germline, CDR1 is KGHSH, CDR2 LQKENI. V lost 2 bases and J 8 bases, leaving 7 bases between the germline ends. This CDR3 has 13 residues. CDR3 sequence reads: CASSPDTDSPLHF. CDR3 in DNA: TGTGCCAGCTCACCAGACACCGATTCACCCCTCCACTTT.

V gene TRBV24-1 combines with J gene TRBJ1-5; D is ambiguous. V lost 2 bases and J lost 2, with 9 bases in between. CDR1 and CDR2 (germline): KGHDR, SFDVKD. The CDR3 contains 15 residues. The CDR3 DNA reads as TGTGCCACCAGTGATTCTCTGGGAGGCAATCAGCCCCAGCATTTT. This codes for CATSDSLGGNQPQHF.

DNA of the CDR3: TGTGCCAGCTGGCAGGCCACTAACTATGGCTACACCTTC. Encoded protein: CASWQATNYGYTF. The chain joins TRBV28 to TRBJ1-2; D not resolved. The V end was cut by 8 bases, the J end by 0 bases, with 10 bases between. The CDR3 is made up of 13 amino acids. Germline V lookup: CDR1 MDHEN, CDR2 SYDVKM.

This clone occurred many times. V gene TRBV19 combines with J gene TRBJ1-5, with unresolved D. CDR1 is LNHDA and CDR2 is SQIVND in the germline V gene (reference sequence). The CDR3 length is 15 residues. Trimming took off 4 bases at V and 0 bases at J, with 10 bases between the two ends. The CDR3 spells CASSTTAYSNQPQHF. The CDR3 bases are TGTGCCAGTAGTACTACAGCTTATAGCAATCAGCCCCAGCATTTT.

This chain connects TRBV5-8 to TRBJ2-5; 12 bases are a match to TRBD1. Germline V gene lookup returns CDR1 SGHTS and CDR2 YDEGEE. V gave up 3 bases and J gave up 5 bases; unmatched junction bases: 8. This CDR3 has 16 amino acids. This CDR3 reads CASSSNRDRGPETQYF. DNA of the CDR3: TGTGCCAGCAGCTCGAACCGGGACAGGGGGCCGGAGACCCAGTACTTC.

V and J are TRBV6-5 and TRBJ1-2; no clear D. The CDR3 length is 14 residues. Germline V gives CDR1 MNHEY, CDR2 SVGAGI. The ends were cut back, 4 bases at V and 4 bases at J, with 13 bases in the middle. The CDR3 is CASSSNPEFYGYTF. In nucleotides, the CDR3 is TGTGCCAGCAGTTCCAACCCGGAGTTCTATGGCTACACCTTC.

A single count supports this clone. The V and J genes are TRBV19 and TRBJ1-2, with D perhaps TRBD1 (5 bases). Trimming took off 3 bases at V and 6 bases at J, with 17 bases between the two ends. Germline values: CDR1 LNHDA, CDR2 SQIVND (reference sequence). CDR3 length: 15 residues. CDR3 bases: TGTGCCAGTAGTATCGGGAGGGACCAAAAGGATGGCTACACCTTC. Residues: CASSIGRDQKDGYTF.